The subject of this entry is one T cell receptor (beta chain). This record comes from a study of T cell responses to AZD1222 COVID-19 vaccine. Data came from immunoSEQ multiplex PCR; TCRdb stores just in-frame clones and leaves some out. The sample shows about 120,000 clones, over 75% of them seen only once. The V and J ends lost 5 bases and 2 bases respectively, with 13 bases between them. Per germline, CDR1 MNHEY and CDR2 SVGAGI. CDR3 length equals 15 residues. The sequence was collected from an adult in good health. V usage is TRBV6-5 and J usage is TRBJ1-5, with D unresolved. The sequenced sample was peripheral blood, obtained on day 0 of AZD1222 vaccination. The CDR3 region is CASSTDGDRNQPQHF. The CDR3 DNA follows: TGTGCCAGCAGTACCGACGGAGACCGCAATCAGCCCCAGCATTTT.